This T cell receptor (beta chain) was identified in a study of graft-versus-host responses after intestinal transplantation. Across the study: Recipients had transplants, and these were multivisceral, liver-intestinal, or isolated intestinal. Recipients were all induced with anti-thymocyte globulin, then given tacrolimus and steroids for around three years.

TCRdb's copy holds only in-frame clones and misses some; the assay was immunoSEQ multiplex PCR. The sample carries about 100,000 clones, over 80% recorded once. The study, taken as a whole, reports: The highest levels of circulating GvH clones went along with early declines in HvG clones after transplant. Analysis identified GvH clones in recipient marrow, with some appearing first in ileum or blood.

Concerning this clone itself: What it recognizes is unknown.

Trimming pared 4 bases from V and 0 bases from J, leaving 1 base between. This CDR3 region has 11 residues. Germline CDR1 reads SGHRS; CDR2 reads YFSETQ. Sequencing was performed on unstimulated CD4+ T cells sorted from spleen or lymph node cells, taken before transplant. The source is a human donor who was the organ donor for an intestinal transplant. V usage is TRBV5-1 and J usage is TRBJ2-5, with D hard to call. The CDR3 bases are TGCGCCAGCAGCGACCAAGAGACCCAGTACTTC. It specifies CASSDQETQYF.